Each of the 6 T cell receptor beta chains below was sequenced from the same sample in a study of T cells in Graves' hyperthyroidism and ophthalmopathy (dated by TCRdb to the late 2010s). Library generation was performed with multiplex PCR. Data came from an Illumina HiSeq 2000. The TCR beta CDR3 regions were amplified from RNA transcripts. A first-round RT-PCR of the TCR CDR3 used the HTBI primer set with the Qiagen OneStep RT-PCR kit. The public sequencing data were trimmed at Q25 with fastp and processed into clonotypes with MiXCR by TCRdb, which kept only in-frame beta chains. All rows with the same CDR3 protein become a single entry with the most common DNA and genes. This sample lists some 740,000 distinct CDR3 sequences; about 14% were detected once. About 9.4% of the sample goes to the ten largest clones. Sequencing input: blood. These receptors all stem from a woman aged 18-35 years with Graves' hyperthyroidism.

The V call is TRBV19, the J call TRBJ1-2; D is perhaps TRBD1 (5 bases). From germline, CDR1 is LNHDA and CDR2 SQIVND (reference sequence). The CDR3 contains 12 residues. Trimming took off 4 bases at V and 5 bases at J, with 8 bases between the two ends. The CDR3 DNA sequence: TGTGCCAGTAGTACGGGACGTTATGGCTACACCTTC. This encodes CASSTGRYGYTF. Filled out from reference TRBV19 and TRBJ1-2, the complete variable domain reads DGGITQSPKYLFRKEGQNVTLSCEQNLNHDAMYWYRQDPGQGLRLIYYSQIVNDFQKGDIAEGYSVSREKKESFPLTVTSAQKNPTAFYLCASSTGRYGYTFGSGTRLTVV.

This clonotype was detected only a few times. The V and J genes are TRBV15 and TRBJ2-7, with 10 bases aligning to TRBD1. CDR3 size: 17 residues. CDR1 LNHNV and CDR2 YYDKDF come from the germline V gene (reference sequence). J was trimmed by 0 bases and V by 1 base; bases with no gene match: 6. DNA for the CDR3: TGTGCCACCAGCAGAGGACCTGGGACAGGGGCCTCCTACGAGCAGTACTTC. Its protein is CATSRGPGTGASYEQYF.

The rearrangement joins TRBV2 to TRBJ2-6; 12 bases line up with TRBD1. This CDR3 comprises 21 residues. After removal of 6 bases from V and 0 bases from J, the junction contained 15 bases not matched to a gene. Germline loops: CDR1 SNHLY, CDR2 FYNNEI. CDR3 amino acids: CASRTPRDRGPLGSGANVLTF. CDR3 DNA: TGTGCCAGCAGAACCCCCCGGGACAGGGGGCCTCTCGGCTCTGGGGCCAACGTCCTGACTTTC.

In DNA, the CDR3 is TGTGCCATCCGAGACACCTCTGGCTATGGCTACACCTTC. Translation: CAIRDTSGYGYTF. The chain recombines TRBV10-3 with TRBJ1-2; D gene ambiguous. With 8 bases removed from V and 4 bases from J, the gap between germline ends came to 14 bases. The CDR3 runs to 13 residues. CDR1 is ENHRY and CDR2 is SYGVKD in the germline V gene.

The chain uses TRBV27 and TRBJ1-3, with D unresolved. Per germline, CDR1 MNHEY and CDR2 SMNVEV (reference sequence). Between the trimmed V and J ends, which lost 7 bases and 0 bases, there was a span of 16 bases. The CDR3 totals 16 residues. The CDR3 region has the DNA TGTGCCAGCATTTCGACGGACGGGAGCTCTGGAAACACCATATATTTT. Its translation: CASISTDGSSGNTIYF.

This chain links TRBV4-1 with TRBJ2-7, with 12 nucleotides matching TRBD2. Unmatched junction bases numbered 7, after V lost 0 bases and J lost 4 bases. The CDR3 consists of 17 residues. Per germline, CDR1 MGHRA and CDR2 YSYEKL. CDR3 region: CASSQDPRLAGVYEQYF. The CDR3 DNA is TGCGCCAGCAGCCAAGATCCCCGACTAGCGGGAGTGTACGAGCAGTACTTC.